This TCR beta chain stems from a study of T cell responses to AZD1222 COVID-19 vaccine. The assay was immunoSEQ multiplex PCR, and TCRdb's table has in-frame clones only and misses some. The sample carries 140,000 or so clones, around nine tenths recorded once. As regards this clone: Its antigen is not identified.

V shed 1 base, J shed 3 bases, and the junction held 3 bases outside the gene matches. This CDR3 spans 13 amino acids. Looked up from germline, CDR1 is GTSNPN and CDR2 is SVGIG (reference sequence). General observations from the study: Most donors were white British, females outnumbered males, and clonal diversity was possibly underestimated. Nearly half of unique spike-specific TCRs reportedly avoided B.1.351 and B.1.1.7 mutated regions.

The rearrangement uses TRBV30 and TRBJ2-7; 7 bases are shared with TRBD1. The TCR originated in an adult in good health. The starting material was peripheral blood, obtained on day 0 of AZD1222 vaccination. For the CDR3, the DNA is TGTGCCTGGAGTGGAGACAGGGTCTACGAGCAGTACTTC. Its translation is CAWSGDRVYEQYF.